Here is one T cell receptor (beta chain) with its context. This clone showed up just once. This clone's antigen is unknown. The sample holds no much larger clone one base away, and base qualities are not on file. Libraries were constructed by the immunoSEQ multiplex PCR assay. The multiplex PCR relied on a mix of 60 forward primers for TCR Vbeta segments and 13 reverse primers for TCR Jbeta segments. The CDR3 region of rearranged TCR beta genes was amplified from genomic DNA with a multiplex PCR assay. On the Illumina HiSeq System, the amplified TCR beta libraries were sequenced as 87-base-pair reads. The original pipeline was this. In a later analysis, tens of millions of unique TCR beta chains were counted across the 500 to 700 repertoires, and roughly 11 million of these chains were shared by at least two donors. A nearest-neighbor algorithm error-corrected the raw reads and collapsed the reads into unique sequences, merging closely related sequences to remove PCR and sequencing errors. Alignment of CDR3 sequences to IMGT reference sequences was used to assign V, D and J gene segments. For a sequence to be retained, a match of at least six nucleotides to both a V gene segment and a J gene segment was required. Rearrangements were called productive when the CDR3 lacked stop codons and stayed in frame with V and J; all others were non-productive. CDR3 was defined by IMGT convention, running from the second conserved V-encoded cysteine to the conserved J-encoded phenylalanine. The earlier analysis of 587 of the donors excluded sequences that lacked an unambiguous match to a single V gene segment. In an earlier analysis of 587 of the donors, V segments were called functional above 56.7% productive rearrangements and were called segregating when the between-donor standard deviation exceeded 5%. A statistical classification framework was developed to diagnose cytomegalovirus status using the catalog of TCR beta chain sequences. In a later analysis, V and J genes were assigned by comparing TCR nucleotide sequences against IMGT/GENE-DB human TR gene sequences. A later analysis assigned CDR3 sequences and most-parsimonious VDJ recombination scenarios with the TCRdist pipeline. In a later analysis, every TCR beta chain was defined by the combination of its CDR3 amino acid sequence and its V-gene family, and reads without a unique V-gene family were dropped. To address suspected cross-contamination and a sequencing artifact, a later analysis removed approximately 600 highly shared, low-generation-probability nucleotide sequences. A later analysis calculated a clonal expansion index for each public chain from normalized within-repertoire ranks of inferred template counts. In a later analysis, generation probabilities were computed with a VDJ recombination model fitted to out-of-frame rearrangements, and the resulting probabilities were checked against IGoR. Hypergeometric tests were used in a later analysis to score TCR-TCR, TCR-HLA and TCR-CMV co-occurrence, with a repertoire-size bias correction applied to the TCR pairs. False discovery rates were estimated in a later analysis by permuting HLA or CMV assignments 20 times. A later analysis grouped co-occurring TCRs with DBSCAN, adding TCRdist sequence similarity when clustering within HLA-allele-positive subsets. Repertoires with fewer than 30,000 or more than 120,000 public chains, plus five repertoires with anomalous nucleotide sharing, were excluded from co-occurrence clustering. This is the immuneACCESS table as TCRdb keeps it, with only in-frame sequences that have V and J called. A part of the clones is gone; compared with another copy, unresolved V genes explain less than half, and the rest is unexplained. V and J calls and clone size are those listed in that table; D and trimming were worked out from the DNA. Counted in this sample were under 200,000 clones; approximately 77% of them appeared once. The top ten constitute approximately 2.3% of the sample.

The cysteine opens and the phenylalanine closes a CDR3 of 13 amino acids. The read is trimmed to its CDR3 DNA, 39 bases read in frame from base 1. CDR1 and CDR2 are read off the germline V gene (reference sequence) as LNHDA and SQIVND. The cohort consisted of 600 to 750 healthy bone marrow donors. Cohort members were all nominally healthy when sampled, although unrecorded immune exposures were likely present. The donor tested CMV seropositive, placing the donor among the 250 to 350 seropositive members of the cohort. Every donor gave a peripheral blood sample, and the peripheral blood mononuclear cells from that sample were used for TCR beta sequencing. The Qiagen DNeasy Blood Extraction Kit was used to extract genomic DNA from the blood cell samples. The entry originates in a study of cytomegalovirus exposure and HLA in healthy donors (dated by TCRdb to between 2016 and 2019). Regarding the complete study: In an earlier analysis of fewer than 750 of the donors, 276 Gb of sequence data and roughly 100 million unique TCR beta sequences from about 179 million T cells were reported. All discovery cohort repertoires had been generated on a single sequencing platform. Donor age, sex, ethnicity and CMV serostatus were compiled alongside the repertoire data. A separate validation cohort of 100 to 150 different subjects was used in addition to the roughly 700-subject first cohort. An early release that covered roughly 600 HLA-typed donors contained around 330 gigabases of sequencing data and tens of millions of unique TCR sequences. Among the roughly 380 genotyped donors, around 81% belonged to the genetic ancestry cluster associated with self-reported Caucasian donors. The study aimed to test whether cataloging public T cell receptors could reveal signatures of past pathogen exposure. To decide whether each TCR beta V gene segment behaved as functional or pseudogenic, an earlier analysis of some 540 of the donors relied on high-throughput TCR beta sequencing. Across some 400 genotyped donors of the cohort, an average of approximately 240,000 unique TCR beta nucleotide sequences per donor were sequenced, and 15% to 20% of those sequences were non-productive. The number of donors typed differed by locus, with about 620-630 for A, B, C, DRB1 and DQB1, 522 for DQA1, over 600 for DPA1, and roughly 450 for DPB1. A later genetic analysis used genome-wide SNP genotypes for about 60% of the roughly 670 donors, treating that subset as a discovery cohort. The T cell repertoires of under 700 subjects were profiled by immunosequencing and related to cytomegalovirus serostatus. Four to six DR-DQ haplotypes were handled as single units for association and clustering because linkage in the cohort was strong. The later analysis used no new phenotypic data to find candidate immune exposures, relying instead on TCR beta sequences and their occurrence across donors. Class I and class II HLA loci were covered by the typing at four-digit resolution. To predict cytomegalovirus infection status, the study combined high-throughput TCR immunosequencing, statistical association of individual TCRs with disease status, and machine learning. In a later analysis, previously published TCR beta repertoires from 500 to 750 donors were re-analyzed and high-resolution HLA genotyping was added so that TCR occurrence patterns could be studied. Study-level results and caveats: An association between a missense DCLRE1C variant and V-gene and J-gene trimming of TCR beta chains was found in a later genetic analysis and replicated in an independent cohort. The authors suggested that the approach could potentially be generalized to other disease states and immunological phenotypes. Only TCR beta chains were sequenced in this cohort, and the absence of alpha or paired-chain data limited detectable features. A group of highly shared sequence variants was considered likely to be a technical artifact of the sequencing pipeline. In an earlier analysis of some 500 of the donors, most TCR beta V segments were observed in productive rearrangements about 90% or about 30% of the time, broadly matching IMGT annotations. According to a later genetic analysis, donors in an Asian-associated ancestry cluster had fewer N-insertions in productive TCRs than the approximately 630-donor mean. Three of the identified cytomegalovirus-associated TCR beta chains were confirmed in vitro to be specific for cytomegalovirus antigens. Most CMV-associated TCR beta chains appeared to be HLA-restricted in a later analysis, and the HLA associations seemed to be driven largely by CMV exposure. A further reported finding was that TCR beta sequences accurately predicted the HLA-A and HLA-B alleles for most subjects in the first cohort. The presence/absence analyses assumed that sequencing depth was roughly uniform across donors, and that assumption may not be true. At a false discovery rate of 0.05, a later analysis linked about 17,000 TCR beta sequences to specific HLA alleles. Most TCR sequences were observed very rarely across donors, whereas some public TCRs were present in many individuals. Several of the top co-occurrence clusters appeared to be linked to parvovirus B19, influenza, CMV and Epstein-Barr virus, according to a later analysis. When HLA alleles, especially DR and DQ, strongly co-occurred, attributing TCR associations to individual alleles was difficult. In both the original and validation cohorts, the classifier was reported to diagnose cytomegalovirus status with high specificity and sensitivity. The earlier analysis of about 600 of the donors excluded seventeen rarely observed V segments, including chromosome 9 orphons, because counts were too low. The only immune exposure information available for the cohort was CMV serostatus. In a later analysis, HLA-associated TCR beta chains were found to be more clonally expanded and to have lower generation probabilities than equally common non-associated chains. Some IMGT-functional V segments, including TRBV6-2 and TRBV6-3, could not be distinguished by the 87-base-pair reads and were therefore excluded. Because HLA typing was unavailable for some donors at each locus, only the typed subset was used in association tests. In the study, some 180 TCR beta chains were listed as associated with cytomegalovirus. In a later analysis, TCR association rates were found to vary across HLA loci, with the most associated TCRs seen for DRB1 alleles and the fewest for HLA-C alleles. Linkage disequilibrium might explain the correlated functional status among segregating V segments, but an unknown experimental factor could not be excluded.

This sequence was found in a man aged 45 to 65 in good health and CMV-seropositive. This chain joins TRBV19 to TRBJ2-5, with the D gene not clear enough to name. The J call may be incorrect, as the DNA end agrees better with TRBJ2-7. The sample consisted of PBMCs. The CDR3 is CASSIRISYEQYF. The sequence in DNA is TGTGCCAGTAGTATCAGGATCTCCTACGAGCAGTACTTC.